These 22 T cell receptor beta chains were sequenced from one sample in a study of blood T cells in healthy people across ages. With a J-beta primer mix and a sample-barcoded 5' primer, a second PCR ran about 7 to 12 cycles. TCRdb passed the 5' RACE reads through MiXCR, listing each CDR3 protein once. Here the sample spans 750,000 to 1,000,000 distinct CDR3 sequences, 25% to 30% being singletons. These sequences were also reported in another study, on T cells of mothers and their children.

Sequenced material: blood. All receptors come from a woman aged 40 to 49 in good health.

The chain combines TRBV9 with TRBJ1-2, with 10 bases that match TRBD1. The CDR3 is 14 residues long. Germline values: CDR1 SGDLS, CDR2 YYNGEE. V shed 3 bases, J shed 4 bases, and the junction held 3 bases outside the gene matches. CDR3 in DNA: TGTGCCAGCAGCGAGGGACAGGGGCCCTATGGCTACACCTTC. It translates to CASSEGQGPYGYTF. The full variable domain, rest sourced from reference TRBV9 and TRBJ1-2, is DSGVTQTPKHLITATGQRVTLRCSPRSGDLSVYWYQQSLDQGLQFLIQYYNGEERAKGNILERFSAQQFPDLHSELNLSSLELGDSALYFCASSEGQGPYGYTFGSGTRLTVV.

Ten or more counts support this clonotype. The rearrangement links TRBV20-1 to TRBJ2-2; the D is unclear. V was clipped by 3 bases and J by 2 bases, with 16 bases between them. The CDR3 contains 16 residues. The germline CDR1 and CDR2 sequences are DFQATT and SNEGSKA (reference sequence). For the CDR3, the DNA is TGCAGTGCTAGTCACCCGCAGCAGTTCAACACCGGGGAGCTGTTTTTT. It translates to CSASHPQQFNTGELFF.

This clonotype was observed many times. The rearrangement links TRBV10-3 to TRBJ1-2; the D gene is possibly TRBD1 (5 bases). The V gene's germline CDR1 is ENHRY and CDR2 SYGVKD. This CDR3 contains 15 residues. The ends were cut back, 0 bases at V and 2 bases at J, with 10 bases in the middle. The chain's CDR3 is CAISESWTPNYGYTF. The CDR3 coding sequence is TGTGCCATCAGTGAGTCTTGGACACCGAACTATGGCTACACCTTC.

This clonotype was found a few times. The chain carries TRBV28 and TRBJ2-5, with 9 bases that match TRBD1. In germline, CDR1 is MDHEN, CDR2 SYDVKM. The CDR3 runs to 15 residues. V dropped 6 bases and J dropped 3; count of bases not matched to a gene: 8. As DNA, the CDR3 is TGTGCCAGCAGGCCAGGGGGACAGGGTGAAGAGACCCAGTACTTC. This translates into CASRPGGQGEETQYF.

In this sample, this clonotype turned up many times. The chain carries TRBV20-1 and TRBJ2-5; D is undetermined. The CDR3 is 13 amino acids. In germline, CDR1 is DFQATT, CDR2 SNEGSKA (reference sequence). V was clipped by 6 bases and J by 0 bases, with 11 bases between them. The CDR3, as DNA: TGCAGTGCCGCTCGGGCGAACCAAGAGACCCAGTACTTC. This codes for CSAARANQETQYF.

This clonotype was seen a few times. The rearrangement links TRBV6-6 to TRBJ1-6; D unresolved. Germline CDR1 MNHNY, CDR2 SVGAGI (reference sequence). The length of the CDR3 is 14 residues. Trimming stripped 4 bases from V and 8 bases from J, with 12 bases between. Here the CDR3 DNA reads TGTGCCAGCAGTTGGACTACCTCGGATTCACCCCTCCACTTT. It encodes CASSWTTSDSPLHF.

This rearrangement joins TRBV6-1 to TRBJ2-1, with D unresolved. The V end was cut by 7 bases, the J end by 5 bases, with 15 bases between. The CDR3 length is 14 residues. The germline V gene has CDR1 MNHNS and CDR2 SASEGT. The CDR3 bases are TGTGCCAGCATGATAACCTCCGAGAACAATGAGCAGTTCTTC. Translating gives CASMITSENNEQFF.

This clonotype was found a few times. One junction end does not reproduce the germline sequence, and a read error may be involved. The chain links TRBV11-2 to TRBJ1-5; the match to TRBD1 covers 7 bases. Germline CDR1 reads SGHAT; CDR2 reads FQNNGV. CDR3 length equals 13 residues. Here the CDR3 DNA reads TGTACCAGCAGCCGGGACAGAAATCAGCCCCAGCATTTT. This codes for CTSSRDRNQPQHF.

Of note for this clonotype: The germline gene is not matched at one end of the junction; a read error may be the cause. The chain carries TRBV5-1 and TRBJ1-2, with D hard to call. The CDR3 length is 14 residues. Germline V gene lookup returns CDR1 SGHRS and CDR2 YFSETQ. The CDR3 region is CASSPGVTDYGCTF. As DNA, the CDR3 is TGCGCCAGCAGCCCTGGGGTGACTGACTATGGCTGCACCTTC.

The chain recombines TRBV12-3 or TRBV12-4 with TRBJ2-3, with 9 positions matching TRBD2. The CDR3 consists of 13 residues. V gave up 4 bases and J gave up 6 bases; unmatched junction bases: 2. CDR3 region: CASSWAGGDTQYF. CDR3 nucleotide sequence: TGTGCCAGCAGTTGGGCGGGGGGGGATACGCAGTATTTT.

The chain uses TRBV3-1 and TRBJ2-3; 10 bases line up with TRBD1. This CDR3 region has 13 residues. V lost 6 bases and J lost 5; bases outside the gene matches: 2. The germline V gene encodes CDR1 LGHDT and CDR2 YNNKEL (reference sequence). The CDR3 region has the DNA TGTGCCAGCAGGACAGGGGGCGAAGATACGCAGTATTTT. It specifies CASRTGGEDTQYF.

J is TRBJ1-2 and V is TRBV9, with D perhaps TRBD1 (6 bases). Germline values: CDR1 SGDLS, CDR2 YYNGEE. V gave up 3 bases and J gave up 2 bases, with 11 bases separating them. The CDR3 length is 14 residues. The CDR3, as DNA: TGTGCCAGCAGCGGTTACAGGGAGAACTATGGCTACACCTTC. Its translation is CASSGYRENYGYTF.

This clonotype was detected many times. CDR3 loop: CASSLGGLAGGLRETQYF. The CDR3 bases are TGTGCCAGCAGCTTAGGGGGACTAGCGGGGGGCCTTAGAGAGACCCAGTACTTC. The chain joins TRBV7-2 to TRBJ2-5; 15 bases agree with TRBD2. The CDR3 is made up of 18 amino acids. V was clipped by 1 base and J by 4 bases; unmatched bases: 7. CDR1 and CDR2 from the germline V gene are SGHTA and FQGNSA.

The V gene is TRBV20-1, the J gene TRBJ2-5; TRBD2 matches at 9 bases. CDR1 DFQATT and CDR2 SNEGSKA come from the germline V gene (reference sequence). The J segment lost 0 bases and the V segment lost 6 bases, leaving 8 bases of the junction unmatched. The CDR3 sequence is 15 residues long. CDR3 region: CSATRLAGDQETQYF. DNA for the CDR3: TGCAGTGCGACCCGATTAGCGGGGGACCAAGAGACCCAGTACTTC.

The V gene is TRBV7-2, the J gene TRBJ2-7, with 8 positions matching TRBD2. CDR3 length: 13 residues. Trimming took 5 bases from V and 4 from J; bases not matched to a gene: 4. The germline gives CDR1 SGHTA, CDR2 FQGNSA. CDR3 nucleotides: TGTGCCAGCAGCCAGCCGGGGGGGTACGAGCAGTACTTC. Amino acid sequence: CASSQPGGYEQYF.

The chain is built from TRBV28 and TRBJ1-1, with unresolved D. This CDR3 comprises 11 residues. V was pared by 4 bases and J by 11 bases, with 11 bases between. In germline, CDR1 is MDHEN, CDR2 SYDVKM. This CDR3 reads CASSSQPFAFF. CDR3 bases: TGTGCCAGCAGTTCGCAGCCTTTTGCTTTCTTT.

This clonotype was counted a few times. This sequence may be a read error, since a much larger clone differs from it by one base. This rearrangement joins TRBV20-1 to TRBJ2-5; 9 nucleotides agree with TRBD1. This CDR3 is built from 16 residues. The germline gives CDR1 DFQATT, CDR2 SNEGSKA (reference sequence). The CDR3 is CSAPPSDRGWSEAQYF. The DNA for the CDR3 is TGCAGTGCTCCACCCTCAGACAGGGGGTGGTCAGAGGCCCAGTACTTC.

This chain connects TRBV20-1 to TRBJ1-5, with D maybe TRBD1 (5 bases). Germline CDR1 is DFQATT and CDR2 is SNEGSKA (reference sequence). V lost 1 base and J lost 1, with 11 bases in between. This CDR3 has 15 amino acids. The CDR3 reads CSARVPGRSNQPQHF. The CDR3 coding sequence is TGCAGTGCTAGAGTCCCAGGGAGGAGCAATCAGCCCCAGCATTTT.

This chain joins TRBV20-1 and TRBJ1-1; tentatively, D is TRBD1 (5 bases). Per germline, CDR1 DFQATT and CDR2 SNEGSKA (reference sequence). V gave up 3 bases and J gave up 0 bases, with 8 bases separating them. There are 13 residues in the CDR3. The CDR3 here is CSARGVLNTEAFF. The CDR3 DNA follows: TGCAGTGCTAGGGGGGTTTTGAACACTGAAGCTTTCTTT.

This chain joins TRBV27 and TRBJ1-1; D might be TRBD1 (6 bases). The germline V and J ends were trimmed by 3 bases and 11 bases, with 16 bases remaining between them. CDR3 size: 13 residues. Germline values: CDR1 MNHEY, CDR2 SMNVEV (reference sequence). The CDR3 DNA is TGTGCCAGCAGTTTCGCGGGACAACTGAAGGCTTTCTTT. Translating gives CASSFAGQLKAFF.

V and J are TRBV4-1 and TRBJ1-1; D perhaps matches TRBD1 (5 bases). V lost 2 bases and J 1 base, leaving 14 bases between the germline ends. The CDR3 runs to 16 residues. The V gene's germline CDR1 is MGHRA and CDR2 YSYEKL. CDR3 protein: CASSQSPGTRNTEAFF. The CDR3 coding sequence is TGCGCCAGCAGCCAATCTCCAGGGACGAGGAACACTGAAGCTTTCTTT.

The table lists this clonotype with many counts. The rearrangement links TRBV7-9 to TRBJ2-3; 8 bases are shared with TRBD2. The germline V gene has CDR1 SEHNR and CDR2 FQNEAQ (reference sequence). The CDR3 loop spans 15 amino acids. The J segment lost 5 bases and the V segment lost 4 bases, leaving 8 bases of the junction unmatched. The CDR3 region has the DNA TGTGCCAGCAGCTCAGCGGGGGCGCGTGGAGATACGCAGTATTTT. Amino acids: CASSSAGARGDTQYF.